Given below is one TCR beta chain in context. Its target is not known. The ends lost 5 bases at V and 8 bases at J; junction bases unmatched: 7. Germline CDR1 is MNHNY and CDR2 is SVGAGI (reference sequence). The CDR3 length is 13 residues. This specimen belongs to a study of cytomegalovirus exposure and HLA in healthy donors. Study-level results: Only CMV serostatus was available as immune exposure information.

The study ran its PCR with 60 Vbeta and 13 Jbeta primers. Clones were read by immunoSEQ multiplex PCR, and TCRdb kept only the in-frame ones, dropping some. Seen here are about 130,000 clones, approximately 86% observed once, and the top ten hold 1.5% to 2%. This sequence joins TRBV6-6 and TRBJ1-2, with TRBD1 identical over 8 bases. The receptor was derived from a boy aged 5 to 17 in good health and CMV-seronegative. The sequenced sample was PBMCs. This chain's CDR3 is CASSDLDRGGYTF. The CDR3, as DNA: TGTGCCAGCAGTGACCTCGACAGGGGCGGCTACACCTTC.